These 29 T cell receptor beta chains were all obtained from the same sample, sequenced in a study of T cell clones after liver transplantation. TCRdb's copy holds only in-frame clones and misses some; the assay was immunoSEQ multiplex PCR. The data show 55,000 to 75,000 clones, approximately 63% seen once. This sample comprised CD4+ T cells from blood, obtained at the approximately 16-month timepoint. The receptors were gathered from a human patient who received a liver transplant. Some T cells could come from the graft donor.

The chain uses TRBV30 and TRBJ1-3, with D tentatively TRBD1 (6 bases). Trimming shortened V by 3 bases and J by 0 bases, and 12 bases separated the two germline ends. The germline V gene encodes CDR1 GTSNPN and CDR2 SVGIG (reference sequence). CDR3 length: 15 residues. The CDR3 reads CAWSAGTHSGNTIYF. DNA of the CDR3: TGTGCCTGGAGCGCCGGGACACACTCTGGAAACACCATATATTTT.

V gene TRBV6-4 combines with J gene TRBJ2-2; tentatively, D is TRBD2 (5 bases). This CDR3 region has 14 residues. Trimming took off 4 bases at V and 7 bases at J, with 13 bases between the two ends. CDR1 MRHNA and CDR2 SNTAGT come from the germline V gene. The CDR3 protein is CASSGTTGVGELFF. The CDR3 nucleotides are TGTGCCAGCAGTGGAACCACCGGGGTCGGGGAGCTGTTTTTT.

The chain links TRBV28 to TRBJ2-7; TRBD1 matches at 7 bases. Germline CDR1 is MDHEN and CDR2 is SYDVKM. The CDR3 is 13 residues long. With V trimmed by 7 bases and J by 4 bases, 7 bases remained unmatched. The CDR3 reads CASTPGQSYEQYF. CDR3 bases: TGTGCCAGCACCCCGGGACAGTCTTACGAGCAGTACTTC.

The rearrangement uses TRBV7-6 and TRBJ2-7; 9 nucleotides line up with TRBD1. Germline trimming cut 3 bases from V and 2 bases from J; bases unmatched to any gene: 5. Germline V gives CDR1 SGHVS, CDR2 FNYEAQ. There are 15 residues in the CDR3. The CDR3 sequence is CASSFRDRVTYEQYV. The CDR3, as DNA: TGTGCCAGCAGCTTCCGGGACAGGGTGACCTACGAGCAGTACGTC.

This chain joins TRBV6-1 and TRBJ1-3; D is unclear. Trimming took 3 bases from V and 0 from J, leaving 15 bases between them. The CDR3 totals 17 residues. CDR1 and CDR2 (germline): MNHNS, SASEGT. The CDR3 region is CASSDYSRPSSGNTIYF. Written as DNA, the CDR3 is TGTGCCAGCAGTGATTATTCCAGACCAAGCTCTGGAAACACCATATATTTT.

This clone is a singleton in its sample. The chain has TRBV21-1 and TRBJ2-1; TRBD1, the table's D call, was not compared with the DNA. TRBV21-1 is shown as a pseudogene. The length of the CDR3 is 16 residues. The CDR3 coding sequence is TGTGCCAGGAGGGGGGGACAGGGCCGTTCCTACAATGAGCAGTTCTTC. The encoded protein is CARRGGQGRSYNEQFF.

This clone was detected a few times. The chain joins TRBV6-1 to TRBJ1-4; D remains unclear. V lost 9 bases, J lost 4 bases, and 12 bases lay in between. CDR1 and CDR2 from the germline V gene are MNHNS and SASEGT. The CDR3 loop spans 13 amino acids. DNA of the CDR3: TGTGCCAGTTCTGGTTCATTTAATGAAAAACTGTTTTTT. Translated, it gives CASSGSFNEKLFF.

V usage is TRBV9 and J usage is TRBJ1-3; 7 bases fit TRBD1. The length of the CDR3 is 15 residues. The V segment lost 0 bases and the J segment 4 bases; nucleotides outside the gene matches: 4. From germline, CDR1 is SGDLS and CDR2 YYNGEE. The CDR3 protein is CASSVGTGEGNTIYF. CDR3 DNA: TGTGCCAGCAGCGTAGGAACAGGGGAGGGAAACACCATATATTTT.

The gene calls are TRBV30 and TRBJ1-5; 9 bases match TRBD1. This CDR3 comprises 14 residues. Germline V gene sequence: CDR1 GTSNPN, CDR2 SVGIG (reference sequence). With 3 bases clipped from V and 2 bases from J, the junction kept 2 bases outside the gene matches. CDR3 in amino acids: CAWSRDRGNQPQHF. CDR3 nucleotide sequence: TGTGCCTGGAGCAGGGACAGGGGCAATCAGCCCCAGCATTTT.

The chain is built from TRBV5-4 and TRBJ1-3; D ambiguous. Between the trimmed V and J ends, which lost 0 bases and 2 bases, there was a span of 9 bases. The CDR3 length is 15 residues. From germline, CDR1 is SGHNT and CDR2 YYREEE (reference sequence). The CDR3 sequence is CASSLDTVTGNTIYF. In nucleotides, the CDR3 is TGTGCCAGCAGCTTGGATACAGTAACTGGAAACACCATATATTTT.

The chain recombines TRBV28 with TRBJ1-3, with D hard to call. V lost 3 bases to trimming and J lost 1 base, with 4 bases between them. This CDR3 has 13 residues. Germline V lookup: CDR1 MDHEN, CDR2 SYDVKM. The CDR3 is CASSFESGNTIYF. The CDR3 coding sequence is TGTGCCAGCAGTTTTGAGTCTGGAAACACCATATATTTT.

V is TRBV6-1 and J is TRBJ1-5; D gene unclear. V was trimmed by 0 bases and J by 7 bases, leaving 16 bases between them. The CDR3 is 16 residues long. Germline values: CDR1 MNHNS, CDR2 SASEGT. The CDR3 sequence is CASSEALVAGRQPQHF. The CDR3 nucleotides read TGTGCCAGCAGTGAAGCGCTGGTGGCAGGAAGACAGCCCCAGCATTTT.

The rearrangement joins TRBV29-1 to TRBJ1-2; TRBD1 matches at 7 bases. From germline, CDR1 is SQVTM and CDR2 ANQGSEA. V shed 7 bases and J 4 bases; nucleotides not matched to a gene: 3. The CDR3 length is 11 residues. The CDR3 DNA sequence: TGCAGCGCCGAGGGGGCCTATGGCTACACCTTC. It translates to CSAEGAYGYTF.

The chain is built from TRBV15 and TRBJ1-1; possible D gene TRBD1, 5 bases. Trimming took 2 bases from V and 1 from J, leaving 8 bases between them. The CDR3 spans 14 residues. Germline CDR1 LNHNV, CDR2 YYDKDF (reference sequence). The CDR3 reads CATSRTTGNTEAFF. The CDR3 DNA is TGTGCCACCAGCAGAACTACAGGGAACACTGAAGCTTTCTTT.

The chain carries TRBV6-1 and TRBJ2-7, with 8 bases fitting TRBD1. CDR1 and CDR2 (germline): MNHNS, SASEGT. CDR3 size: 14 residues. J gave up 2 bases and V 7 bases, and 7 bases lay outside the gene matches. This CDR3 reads CASTPRTGPYEQYV. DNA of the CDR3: TGTGCCAGCACCCCTCGGACAGGGCCCTACGAGCAGTACGTC.

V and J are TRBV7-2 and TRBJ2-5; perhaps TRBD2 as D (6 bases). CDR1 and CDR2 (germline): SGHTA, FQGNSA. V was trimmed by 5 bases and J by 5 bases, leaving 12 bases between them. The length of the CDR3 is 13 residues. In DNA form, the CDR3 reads TGTGCCAGCAGCATGACTAGATTGGAGACCCAGTACTTC. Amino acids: CASSMTRLETQYF.

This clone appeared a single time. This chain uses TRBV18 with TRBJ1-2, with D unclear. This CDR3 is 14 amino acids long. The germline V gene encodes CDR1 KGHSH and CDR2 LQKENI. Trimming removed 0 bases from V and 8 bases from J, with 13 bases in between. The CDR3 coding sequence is TGTGCCAGCTCACCACCATCAGCTACATTCGGCTACACCTTC. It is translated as CASSPPSATFGYTF.

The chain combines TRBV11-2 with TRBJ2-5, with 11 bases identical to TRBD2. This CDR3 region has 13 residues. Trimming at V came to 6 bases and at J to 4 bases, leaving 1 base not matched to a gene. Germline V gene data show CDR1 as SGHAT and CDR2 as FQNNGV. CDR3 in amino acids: CASRTSGGETQYF. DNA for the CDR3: TGTGCCAGCAGAACTAGCGGGGGAGAGACCCAGTACTTC.

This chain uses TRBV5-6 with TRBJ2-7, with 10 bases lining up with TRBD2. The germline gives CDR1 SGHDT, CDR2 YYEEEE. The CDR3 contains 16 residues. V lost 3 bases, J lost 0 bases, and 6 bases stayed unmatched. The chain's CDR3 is CASSSTTSGNSYEQYV. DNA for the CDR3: TGTGCCAGCAGCTCGACCACTAGCGGGAACTCCTACGAGCAGTACGTC.

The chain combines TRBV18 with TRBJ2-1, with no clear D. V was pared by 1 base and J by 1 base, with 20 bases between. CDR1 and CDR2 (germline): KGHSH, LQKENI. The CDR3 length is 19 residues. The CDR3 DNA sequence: TGTGCCAGCTCACCACTTAGGTCGGCAGGTGATACGTCCTACAATGAGCAGTTCTTC. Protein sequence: CASSPLRSAGDTSYNEQFF.

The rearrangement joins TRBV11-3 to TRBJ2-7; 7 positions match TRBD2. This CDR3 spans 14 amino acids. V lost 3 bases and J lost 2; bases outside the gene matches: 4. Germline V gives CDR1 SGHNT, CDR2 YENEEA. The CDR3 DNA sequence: TGTGCCAGCAGCTTGGGGGGGAGTACCTACGAGCAGTACGTC. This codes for CASSLGGSTYEQYV.

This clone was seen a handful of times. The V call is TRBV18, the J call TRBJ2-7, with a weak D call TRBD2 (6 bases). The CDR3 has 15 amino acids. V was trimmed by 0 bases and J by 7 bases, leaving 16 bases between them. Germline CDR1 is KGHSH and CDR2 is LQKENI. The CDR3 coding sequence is TGTGCCAGCTCACCACCAATTGGAGGGTTAGGGGAGCAGTACTTC. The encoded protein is CASSPPIGGLGEQYF.

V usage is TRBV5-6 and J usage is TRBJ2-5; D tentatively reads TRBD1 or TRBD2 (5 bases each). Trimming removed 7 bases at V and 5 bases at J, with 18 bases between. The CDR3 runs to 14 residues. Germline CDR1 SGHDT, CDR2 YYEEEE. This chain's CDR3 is CASGRRNWGETQYF. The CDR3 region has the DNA TGTGCCAGCGGGAGACGGAATTGGGGGGAGACCCAGTACTTC. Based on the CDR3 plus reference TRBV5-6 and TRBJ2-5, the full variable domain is DAGVTQSPTHLIKTRGQQVTLRCSPKSGHDTVSWYQQALGQGPQFIFQYYEEEERQRGNFPDRFSGHQFPNYSSELNVNALLLGDSALYLCASGRRNWGETQYFGPGTRLLVL.

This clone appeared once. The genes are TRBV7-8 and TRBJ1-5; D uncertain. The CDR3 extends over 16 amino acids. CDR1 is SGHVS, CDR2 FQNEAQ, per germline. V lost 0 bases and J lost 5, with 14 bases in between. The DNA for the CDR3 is TGTGCCAGCAGCTTAGCGCGCGTAGCTAGTCATCAGCCCCAGCATTTT. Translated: CASSLARVASHQPQHF.

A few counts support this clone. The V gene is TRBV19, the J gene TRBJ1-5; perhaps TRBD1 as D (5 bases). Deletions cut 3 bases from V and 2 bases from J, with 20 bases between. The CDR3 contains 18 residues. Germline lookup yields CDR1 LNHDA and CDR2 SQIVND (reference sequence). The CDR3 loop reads CASSIIRGGTGGNQPQHF. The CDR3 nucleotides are TGTGCCAGTAGTATTATTCGGGGAGGGACTGGTGGCAATCAGCCCCAGCATTTT.

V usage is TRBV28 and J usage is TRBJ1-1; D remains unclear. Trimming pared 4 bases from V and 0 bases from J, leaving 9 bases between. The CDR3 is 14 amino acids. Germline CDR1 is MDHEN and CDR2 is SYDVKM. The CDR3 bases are TGTGCCAGCAGTTACGGGGTCTTGAACACTGAAGCTTTCTTT. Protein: CASSYGVLNTEAFF.

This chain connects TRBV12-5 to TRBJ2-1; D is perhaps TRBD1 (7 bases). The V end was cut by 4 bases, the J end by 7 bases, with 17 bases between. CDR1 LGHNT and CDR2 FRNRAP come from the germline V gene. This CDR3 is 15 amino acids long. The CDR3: CASGSGGSRINEQFF. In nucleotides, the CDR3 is TGTGCTAGTGGTTCAGGGGGGTCCCGTATAAATGAGCAGTTCTTC.

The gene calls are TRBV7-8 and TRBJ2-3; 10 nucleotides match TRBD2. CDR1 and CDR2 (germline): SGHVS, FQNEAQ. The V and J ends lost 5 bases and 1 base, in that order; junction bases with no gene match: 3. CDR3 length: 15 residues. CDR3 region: CASSRGTSGTDTQYF. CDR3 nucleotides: TGTGCCAGCAGCCGTGGGACTAGCGGCACAGATACGCAGTATTTT.

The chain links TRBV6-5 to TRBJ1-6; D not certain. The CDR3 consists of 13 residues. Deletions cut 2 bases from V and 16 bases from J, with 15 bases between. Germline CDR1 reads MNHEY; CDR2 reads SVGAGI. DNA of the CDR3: TGTGCCAGCAGTTACAACCCCACCAACCATCTCCACTTT. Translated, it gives CASSYNPTNHLHF.